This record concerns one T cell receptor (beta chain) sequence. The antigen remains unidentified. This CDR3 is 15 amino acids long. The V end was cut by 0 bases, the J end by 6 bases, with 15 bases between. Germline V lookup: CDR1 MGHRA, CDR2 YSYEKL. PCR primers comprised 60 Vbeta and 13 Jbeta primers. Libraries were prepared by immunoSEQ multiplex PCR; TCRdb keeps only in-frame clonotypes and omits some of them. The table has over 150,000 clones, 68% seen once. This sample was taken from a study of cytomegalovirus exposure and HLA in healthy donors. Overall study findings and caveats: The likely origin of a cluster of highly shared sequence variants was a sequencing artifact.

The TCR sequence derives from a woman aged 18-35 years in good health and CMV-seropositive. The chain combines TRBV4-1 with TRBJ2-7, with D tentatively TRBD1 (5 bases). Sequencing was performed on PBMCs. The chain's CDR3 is CASSQDPGPTREQYF. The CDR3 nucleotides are TGCGCCAGCAGCCAAGATCCAGGGCCGACCCGCGAGCAGTACTTC.